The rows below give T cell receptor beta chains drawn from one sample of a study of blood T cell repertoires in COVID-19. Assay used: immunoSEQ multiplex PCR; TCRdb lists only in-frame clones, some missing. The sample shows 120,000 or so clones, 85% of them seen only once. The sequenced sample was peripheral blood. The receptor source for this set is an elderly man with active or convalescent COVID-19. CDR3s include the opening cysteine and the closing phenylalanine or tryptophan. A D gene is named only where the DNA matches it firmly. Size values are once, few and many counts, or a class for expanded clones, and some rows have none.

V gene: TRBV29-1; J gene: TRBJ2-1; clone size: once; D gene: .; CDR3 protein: CSGNPRRGNEQFF; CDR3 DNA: TGCAGCGGCAATCCACGACGGGGCAATGAGCAGTTCTTC
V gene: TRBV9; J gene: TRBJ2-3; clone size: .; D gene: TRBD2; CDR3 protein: CASSAAGGRTDTQYF; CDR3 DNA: TGTGCCAGCAGCGCCGCGGGGGGGCGGACAGATACGCAGTATTTT
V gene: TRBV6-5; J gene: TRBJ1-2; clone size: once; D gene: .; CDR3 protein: CASTPNGEDYGYTF; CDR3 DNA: TGTGCCAGCACACCCAACGGGGAAGACTATGGCTACACCTTC
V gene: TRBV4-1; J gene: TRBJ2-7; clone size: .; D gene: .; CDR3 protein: CASSQDRDSLVSEQYF; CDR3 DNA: TGCGCCAGCAGCCAAGATCGGGACTCCTTGGTATCCGAGCAGTACTTC
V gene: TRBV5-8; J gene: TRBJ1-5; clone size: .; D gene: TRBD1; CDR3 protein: CASSLEGTGRGQPQHF; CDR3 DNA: TGTGCCAGCAGCTTGGAAGGGACAGGGAGGGGGCAGCCCCAGCATTTT
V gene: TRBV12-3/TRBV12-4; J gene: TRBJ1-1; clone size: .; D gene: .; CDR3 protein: CASSPGWNTEAFF; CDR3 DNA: TGTGCCAGCAGCCCAGGTTGGAACACTGAAGCTTTCTTT
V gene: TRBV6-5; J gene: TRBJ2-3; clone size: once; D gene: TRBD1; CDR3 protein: CASSYADRELTDTQYF; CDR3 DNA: TGTGCCAGCAGTTACGCTGACAGGGAGCTCACAGATACGCAGTATTTT
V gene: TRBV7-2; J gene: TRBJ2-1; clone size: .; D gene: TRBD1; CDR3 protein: CASSFSGQGGDEQFF; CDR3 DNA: TGTGCCAGCAGCTTCTCGGGACAGGGGGGCGATGAGCAGTTCTTC
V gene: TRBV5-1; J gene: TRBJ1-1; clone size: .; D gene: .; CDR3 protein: CASSLRTESNTEAFF; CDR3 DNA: TGCGCCAGCAGCTTGAGGACAGAATCGAACACTGAAGCTTTCTTT
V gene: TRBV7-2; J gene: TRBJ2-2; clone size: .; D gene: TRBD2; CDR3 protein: CASTPLGLAGMAGELFF; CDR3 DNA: TGTGCCAGCACCCCATTGGGACTAGCGGGAATGGCCGGGGAGCTGTTTTTT
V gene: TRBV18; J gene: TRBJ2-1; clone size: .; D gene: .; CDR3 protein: CASSPVQGGSNEQFF; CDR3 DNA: TGTGCCAGCTCACCGGTACAGGGTGGGTCGAATGAGCAGTTCTTC
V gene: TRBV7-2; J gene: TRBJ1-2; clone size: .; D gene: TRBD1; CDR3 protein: CASSFGVGQVPYGYTF; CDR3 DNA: TGTGCCAGCAGCTTCGGGGTTGGACAGGTCCCCTATGGCTACACCTTC
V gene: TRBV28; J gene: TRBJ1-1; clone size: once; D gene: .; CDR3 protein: CASSSGYGSNTEAFF; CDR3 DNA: TGTGCCAGCAGTTCCGGTTATGGTTCGAACACTGAAGCTTTCTTT
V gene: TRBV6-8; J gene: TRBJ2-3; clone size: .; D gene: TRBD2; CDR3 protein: CASSYSFRLAGGLGTDTQYF; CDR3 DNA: TGTGCCAGCAGTTACTCGTTTAGACTAGCGGGGGGGCTTGGGACAGATACGCAGTATTTT
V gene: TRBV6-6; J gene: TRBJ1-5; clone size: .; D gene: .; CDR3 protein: CASSPHWTKTTLRGNQPQHF; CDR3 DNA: TGTGCCAGCAGTCCCCACTGGACAAAAACAACGCTACGGGGCAATCAGCCCCAGCATTTT
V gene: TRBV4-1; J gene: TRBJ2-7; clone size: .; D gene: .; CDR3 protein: CASSQAMGRNYEQYF; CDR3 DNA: TGCGCCAGCAGCCAAGCCATGGGGCGGAACTACGAGCAGTACTTC
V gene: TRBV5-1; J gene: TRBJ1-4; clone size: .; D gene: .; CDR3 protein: CASSQAFEKLFF; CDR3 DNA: TGCGCCAGCAGCCAGGCTTTTGAAAAACTGTTTTTT
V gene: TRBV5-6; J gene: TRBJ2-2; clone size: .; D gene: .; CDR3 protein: CASSGGQMNTGELFF; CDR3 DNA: TGTGCCAGCAGCGGTGGACAGATGAACACCGGGGAGCTGTTTTTT
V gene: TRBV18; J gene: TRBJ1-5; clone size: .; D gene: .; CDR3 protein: CASSPSTVNSNQPQHF; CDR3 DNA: TGTGCCAGCTCACCATCGACAGTCAATAGCAATCAGCCCCAGCATTTT
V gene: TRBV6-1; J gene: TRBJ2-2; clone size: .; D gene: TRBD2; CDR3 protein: CASSDYSGTSGTGELFF; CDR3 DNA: TGTGCCAGCAGTGACTACTCCGGGACTAGCGGCACCGGGGAGCTGTTTTTT
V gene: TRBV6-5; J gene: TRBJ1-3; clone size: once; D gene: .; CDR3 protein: CASNRENTIYF; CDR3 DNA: TGTGCCAGCAACAGGGAGAACACCATATATTTT
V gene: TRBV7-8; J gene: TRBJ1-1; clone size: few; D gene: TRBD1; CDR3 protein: CASSLVRTGNTEAFF; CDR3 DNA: TGTGCCAGCAGCTTAGTCCGGACAGGGAATACTGAAGCTTTCTTT
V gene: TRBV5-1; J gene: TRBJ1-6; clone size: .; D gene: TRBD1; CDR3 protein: CASSFGTGVSPLHF; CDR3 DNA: TGCGCCAGCAGCTTCGGGACAGGGGTTTCACCCCTCCACTTT
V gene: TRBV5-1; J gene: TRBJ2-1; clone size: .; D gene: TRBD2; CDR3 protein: CASSYLAGANNEQFF; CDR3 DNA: TGCGCCAGCAGCTACCTAGCGGGGGCGAACAATGAGCAGTTCTTC
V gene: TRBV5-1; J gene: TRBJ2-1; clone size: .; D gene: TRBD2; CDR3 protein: CASSQEGTSPIVGFF; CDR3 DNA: TGCGCCAGCAGCCAAGAAGGGACTAGCCCGATCGTTGGGTTCTTC
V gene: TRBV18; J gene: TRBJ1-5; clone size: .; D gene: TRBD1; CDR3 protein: CASSGDRMEPQHF; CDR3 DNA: TGTGCCAGCTCAGGGGACAGGATGGAGCCCCAGCATTTT
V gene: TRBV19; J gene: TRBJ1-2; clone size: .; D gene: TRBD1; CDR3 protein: CASSIPGGADYGYTF; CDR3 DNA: TGTGCCAGTAGTATACCAGGGGGCGCTGACTATGGCTACACCTTC
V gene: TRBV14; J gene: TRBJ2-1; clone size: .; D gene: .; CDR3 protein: CASSRTVSYNEQFF; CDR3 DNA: TGTGCCAGCAGCCGGACAGTCTCCTACAATGAGCAGTTCTTC
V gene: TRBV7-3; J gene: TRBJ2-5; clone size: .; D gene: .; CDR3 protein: CASSSTAGPQETQYF; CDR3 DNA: TGTGCCAGCAGCTCGACTGCTGGCCCTCAAGAGACCCAGTACTTC